Listed below are T cell receptor beta chains from one sample, sequenced in a study of blood T cell repertoires in COVID-19. Here immunoSEQ multiplex PCR was the method, and the copy in TCRdb shows in-frame clones only, minus some. The table has about 220,000 clones, approximately 81% seen once. Source material: peripheral blood. These TCRs come from a man aged 45-65 years who had recovered from COVID-19. The conserved cysteine and the conserved F or W are not part of the CDR3 here.

v_call,j_call,cdr3_aa
TRBV19,TRBJ1-1,ASTDRGWSNTEAF
TRBV3-1/TRBV3-2,TRBJ1-2,ASSQGGLGYGYT
TRBV30,TRBJ1-4,AWSVHRGRLNEKLF
TRBV14,TRBJ2-5,ASSQGRSGGYQETQY
TRBV6-4,TRBJ1-1,ASLKNTEAF
TRBV3-1/TRBV3-2,TRBJ2-5,ASSQVTAGRSQETQY
TRBV12-3/TRBV12-4,TRBJ2-2,ASSFGQTVF
TRBV4-2,TRBJ2-5,ASSQDLLGRQETQY
TRBV27,TRBJ2-1,ASSPTPYQAGGTYNEQF
TRBV5-1,TRBJ2-1,ASSSSQTSGSSYEQF
TRBV6-1,TRBJ2-7,ASSETLAGPYEQY
TRBV3-1/TRBV3-2,TRBJ2-3,ASSQGGAGGPLRTDTQY
TRBV2,TRBJ2-1,ASSESTSPQIYNEQF
TRBV18,TRBJ2-3,ASSPPGQFSTDTQY
TRBV11-2,TRBJ2-7,ASSLVYEQY
TRBV4-1,TRBJ2-7,ASSSGTGSYEQY
TRBV27,TRBJ2-7,ASSSPSGRVIGIQY
TRBV6-1,TRBJ1-1,ASSGLPQGRGTEAF
TRBV5-1,TRBJ1-3,ASSLVGGSSGNTIY
TRBV19,TRBJ1-4,ASRDSQVEKLF
TRBV5-1,TRBJ1-3,ASSADLGTGENSGNTIY
TRBV19,TRBJ2-5,ASSTGTEETQY